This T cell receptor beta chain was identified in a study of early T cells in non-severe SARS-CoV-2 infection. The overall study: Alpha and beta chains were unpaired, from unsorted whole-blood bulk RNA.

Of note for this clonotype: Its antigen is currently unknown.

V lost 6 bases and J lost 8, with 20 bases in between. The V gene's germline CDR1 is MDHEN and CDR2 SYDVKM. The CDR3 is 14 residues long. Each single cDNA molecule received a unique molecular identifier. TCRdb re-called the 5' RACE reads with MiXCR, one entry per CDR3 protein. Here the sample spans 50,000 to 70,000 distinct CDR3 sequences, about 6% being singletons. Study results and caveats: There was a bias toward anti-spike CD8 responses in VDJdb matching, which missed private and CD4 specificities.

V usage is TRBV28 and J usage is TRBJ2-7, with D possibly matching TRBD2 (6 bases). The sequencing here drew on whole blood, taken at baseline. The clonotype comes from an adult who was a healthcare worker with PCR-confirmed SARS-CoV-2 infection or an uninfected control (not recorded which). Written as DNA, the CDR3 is TGTGCCAGCAGCCCCGGGACTGTAGGGTACAAGCAGTACTTC. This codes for CASSPGTVGYKQYF.